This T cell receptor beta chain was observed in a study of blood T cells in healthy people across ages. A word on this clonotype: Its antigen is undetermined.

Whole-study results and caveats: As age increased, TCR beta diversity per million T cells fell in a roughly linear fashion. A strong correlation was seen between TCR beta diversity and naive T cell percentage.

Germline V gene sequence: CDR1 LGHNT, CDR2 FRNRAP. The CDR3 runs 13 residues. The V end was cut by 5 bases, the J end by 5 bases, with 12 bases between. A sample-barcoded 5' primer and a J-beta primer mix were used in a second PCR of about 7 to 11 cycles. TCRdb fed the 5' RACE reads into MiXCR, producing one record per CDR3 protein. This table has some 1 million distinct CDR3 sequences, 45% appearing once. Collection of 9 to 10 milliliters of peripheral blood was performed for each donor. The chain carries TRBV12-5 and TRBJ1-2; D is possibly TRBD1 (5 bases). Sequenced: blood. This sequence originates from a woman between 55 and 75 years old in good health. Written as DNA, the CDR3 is TGTGCTAGTGGTGTGGGGACCGCTTATGGCTACACCTTC. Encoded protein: CASGVGTAYGYTF.